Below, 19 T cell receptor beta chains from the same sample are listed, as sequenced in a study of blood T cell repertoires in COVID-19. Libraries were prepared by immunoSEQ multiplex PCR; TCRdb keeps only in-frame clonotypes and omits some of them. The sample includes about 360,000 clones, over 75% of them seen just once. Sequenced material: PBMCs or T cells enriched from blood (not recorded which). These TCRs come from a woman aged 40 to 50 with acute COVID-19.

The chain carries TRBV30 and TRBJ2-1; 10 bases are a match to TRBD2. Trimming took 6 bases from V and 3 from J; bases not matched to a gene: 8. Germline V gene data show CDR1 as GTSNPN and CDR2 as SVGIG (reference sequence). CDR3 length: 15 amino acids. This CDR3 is CACGAGLAHYNEQFF. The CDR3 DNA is TGTGCCTGTGGAGCGGGACTAGCGCACTACAATGAGCAGTTCTTC.

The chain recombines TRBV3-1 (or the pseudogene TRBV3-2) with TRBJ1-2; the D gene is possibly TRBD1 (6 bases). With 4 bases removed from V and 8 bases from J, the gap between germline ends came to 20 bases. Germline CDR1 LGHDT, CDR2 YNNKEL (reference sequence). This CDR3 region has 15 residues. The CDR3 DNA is TGTGCCAGCAGCCCTATCAGGGGTCCCGGGGTAGGCTACACCTTC. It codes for CASSPIRGPGVGYTF.

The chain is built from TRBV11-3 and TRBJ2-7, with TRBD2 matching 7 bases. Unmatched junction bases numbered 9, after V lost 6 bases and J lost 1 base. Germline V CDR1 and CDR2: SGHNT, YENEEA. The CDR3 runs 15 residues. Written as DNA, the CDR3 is TGTGCCAGCAGTCGGTCGCGGGGGAGTTCCTACGAGCAGTACTTC. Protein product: CASSRSRGSSYEQYF. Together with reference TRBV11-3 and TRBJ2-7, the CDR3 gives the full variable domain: EAGVVQSPRYKIIEKKQPVAFWCNPISGHNTLYWYLQNLGQGPELLIRYENEEAVDDSQLPKDRFSAERLKGVDSTLKIQPAELGDSAVYLCASSRSRGSSYEQYFGPGTRLTVT.

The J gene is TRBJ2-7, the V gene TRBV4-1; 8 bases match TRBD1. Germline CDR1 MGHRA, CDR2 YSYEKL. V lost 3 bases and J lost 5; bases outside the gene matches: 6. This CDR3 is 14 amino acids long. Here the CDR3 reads CASSQDRVGHEQYF. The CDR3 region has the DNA TGCGCCAGCAGCCAGGACAGGGTTGGCCACGAGCAGTACTTC.

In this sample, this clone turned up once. Here the CDR3 DNA reads TGCAGTGCTAGTCGGGACATTTTACATCAGCCCCAGCATTTT. It codes for CSASRDILHQPQHF. The V and J genes are TRBV20-1 and TRBJ1-5; the D gene is possibly TRBD1 (6 bases). Germline values: CDR1 DFQATT, CDR2 SNEGSKA (reference sequence). This CDR3 has 14 residues. Trimming took 3 bases from V and 5 from J, leaving 14 bases between them.

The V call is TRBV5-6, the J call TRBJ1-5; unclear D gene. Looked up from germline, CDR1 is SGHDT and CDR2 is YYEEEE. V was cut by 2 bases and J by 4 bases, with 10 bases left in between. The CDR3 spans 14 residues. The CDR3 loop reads CASSFGHLNQPQHF. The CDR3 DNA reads TGTGCCAGCAGCTTTGGGCACCTAAATCAGCCCCAGCATTTT. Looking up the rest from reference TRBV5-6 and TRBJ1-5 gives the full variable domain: DAGVTQSPTHLIKTRGQQVTLRCSPKSGHDTVSWYQQALGQGPQFIFQYYEEEERQRGNFPDRFSGHQFPNYSSELNVNALLLGDSALYLCASSFGHLNQPQHFGDGTRLSIL.

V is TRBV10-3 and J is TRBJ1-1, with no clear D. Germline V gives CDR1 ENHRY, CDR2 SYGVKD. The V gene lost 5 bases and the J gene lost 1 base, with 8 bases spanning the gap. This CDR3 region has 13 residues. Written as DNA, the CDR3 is TGTGCCATCAGTAACACAGAGAACACTGAAGCTTTCTTT. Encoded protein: CAISNTENTEAFF.

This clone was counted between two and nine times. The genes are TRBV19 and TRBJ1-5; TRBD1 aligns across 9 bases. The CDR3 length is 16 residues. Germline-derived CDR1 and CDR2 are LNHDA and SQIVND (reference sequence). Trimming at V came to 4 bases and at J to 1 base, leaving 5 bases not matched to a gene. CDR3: CASSTGQGRSNQPQHF. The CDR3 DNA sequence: TGTGCCAGTAGTACTGGACAGGGGCGAAGCAATCAGCCCCAGCATTTT.

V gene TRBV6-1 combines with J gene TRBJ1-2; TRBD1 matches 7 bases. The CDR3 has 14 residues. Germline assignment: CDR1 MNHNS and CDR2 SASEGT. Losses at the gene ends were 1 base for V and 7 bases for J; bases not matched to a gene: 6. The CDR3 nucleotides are TGTGCCAGCAGTGAAGTTCGACAGGGACTTGGCTACACCTTC. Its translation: CASSEVRQGLGYTF.

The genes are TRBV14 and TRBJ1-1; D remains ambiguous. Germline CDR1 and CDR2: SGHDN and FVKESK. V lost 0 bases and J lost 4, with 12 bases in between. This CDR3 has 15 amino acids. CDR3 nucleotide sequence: TGTGCCAGCAGCCAAGATTCAGAGGGTCCCACTGAAGCTTTCTTT. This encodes CASSQDSEGPTEAFF.

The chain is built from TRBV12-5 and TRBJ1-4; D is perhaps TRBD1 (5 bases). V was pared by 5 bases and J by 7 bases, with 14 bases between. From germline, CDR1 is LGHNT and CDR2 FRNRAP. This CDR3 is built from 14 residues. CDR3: CASGPAPGGEKLFF. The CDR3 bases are TGTGCTAGTGGTCCGGCCCCGGGGGGTGAAAAACTGTTTTTT. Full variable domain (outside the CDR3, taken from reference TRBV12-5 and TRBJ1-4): DARVTQTPRHKVTEMGQEVTMRCQPILGHNTVFWYRQTMMQGLELLAYFRNRAPLDDSGMPKDRFSAEMPDATLATLKIQPSEPRDSAVYFCASGPAPGGEKLFFGSGTQLSVL.

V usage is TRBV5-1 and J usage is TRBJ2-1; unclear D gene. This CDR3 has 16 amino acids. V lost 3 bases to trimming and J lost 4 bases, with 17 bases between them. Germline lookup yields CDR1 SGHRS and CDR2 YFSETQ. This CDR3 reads CASSSYPTVSYNEQFF. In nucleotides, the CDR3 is TGCGCCAGCAGCTCGTACCCCACAGTAAGTTACAATGAGCAGTTCTTC.

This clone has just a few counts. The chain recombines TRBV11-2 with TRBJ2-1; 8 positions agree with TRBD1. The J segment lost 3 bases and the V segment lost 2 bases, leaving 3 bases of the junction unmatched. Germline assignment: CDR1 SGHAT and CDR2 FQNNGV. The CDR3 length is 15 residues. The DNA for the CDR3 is TGTGCCAGCAGCTTATTACAGGGGGTCTACAATGAGCAGTTCTTC. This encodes CASSLLQGVYNEQFF.

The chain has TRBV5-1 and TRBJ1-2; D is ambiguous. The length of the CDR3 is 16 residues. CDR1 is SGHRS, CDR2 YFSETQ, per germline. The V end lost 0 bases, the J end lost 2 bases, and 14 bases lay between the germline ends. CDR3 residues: CASSLVLDGRNYGYTF. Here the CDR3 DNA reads TGCGCCAGCAGCTTGGTTCTGGATGGCAGGAACTATGGCTACACCTTC.

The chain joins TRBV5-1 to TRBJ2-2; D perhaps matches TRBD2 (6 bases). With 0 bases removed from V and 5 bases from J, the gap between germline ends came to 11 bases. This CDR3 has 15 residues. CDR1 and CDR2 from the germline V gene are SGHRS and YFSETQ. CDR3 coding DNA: TGCGCCAGCAGCTTGGAGTATCGGGGGACCGGGGAGCTGTTTTTT. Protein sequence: CASSLEYRGTGELFF. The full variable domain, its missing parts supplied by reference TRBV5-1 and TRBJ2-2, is KAGVTQTPRYLIKTRGQQVTLSCSPISGHRSVSWYQQTPGQGLQFLFEYFSETQRNKGNFPGRFSGRQFSNSRSEMNVSTLELGDSALYLCASSLEYRGTGELFFGEGSRLTVL.

The CDR3 DNA follows: TGTGCCTGGGGCCGGATAGCGGGGGGCTACACCTTC. Amino acid sequence: CAWGRIAGGYTF. The chain employs TRBV30 and TRBJ1-2; D is uncertain. The CDR3 consists of 12 residues. V was shortened by 5 bases and J by 8 bases, with 15 bases between the two germline ends. Germline CDR1 reads GTSNPN; CDR2 reads SVGIG (reference sequence). The full variable domain, with the rest looked up from reference TRBV30 and TRBJ1-2, is SQTIHQWPATLVQPVGSPLSLECTVEGTSNPNLYWYRQAAGRGLQLLFYSVGIGQISSEVPQNLSASRPQDRQFILSSKKLLLSDSGFYLCAWGRIAGGYTFGSGTRLTVV.

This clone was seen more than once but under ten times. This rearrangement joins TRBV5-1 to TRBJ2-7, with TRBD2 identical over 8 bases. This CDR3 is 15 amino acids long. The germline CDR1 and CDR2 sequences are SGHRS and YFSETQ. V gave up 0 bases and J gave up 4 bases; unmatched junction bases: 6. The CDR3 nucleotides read TGCGCCAGCAGCTTGGCCGGCGGGGGGTCTTACGAGCAGTACTTC. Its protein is CASSLAGGGSYEQYF.

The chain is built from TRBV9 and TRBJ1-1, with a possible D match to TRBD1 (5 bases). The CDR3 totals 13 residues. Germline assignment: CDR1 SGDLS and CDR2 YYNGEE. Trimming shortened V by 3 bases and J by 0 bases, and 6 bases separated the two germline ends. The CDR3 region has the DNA TGTGCCAGCAGCGAGGGGATGAACACTGAAGCTTTCTTT. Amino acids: CASSEGMNTEAFF.

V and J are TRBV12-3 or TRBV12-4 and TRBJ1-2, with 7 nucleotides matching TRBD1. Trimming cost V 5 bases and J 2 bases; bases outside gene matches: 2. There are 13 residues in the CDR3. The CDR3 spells CASSTTGNYGYTF. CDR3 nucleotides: TGTGCCAGCAGTACGACAGGGAACTATGGCTACACCTTC.